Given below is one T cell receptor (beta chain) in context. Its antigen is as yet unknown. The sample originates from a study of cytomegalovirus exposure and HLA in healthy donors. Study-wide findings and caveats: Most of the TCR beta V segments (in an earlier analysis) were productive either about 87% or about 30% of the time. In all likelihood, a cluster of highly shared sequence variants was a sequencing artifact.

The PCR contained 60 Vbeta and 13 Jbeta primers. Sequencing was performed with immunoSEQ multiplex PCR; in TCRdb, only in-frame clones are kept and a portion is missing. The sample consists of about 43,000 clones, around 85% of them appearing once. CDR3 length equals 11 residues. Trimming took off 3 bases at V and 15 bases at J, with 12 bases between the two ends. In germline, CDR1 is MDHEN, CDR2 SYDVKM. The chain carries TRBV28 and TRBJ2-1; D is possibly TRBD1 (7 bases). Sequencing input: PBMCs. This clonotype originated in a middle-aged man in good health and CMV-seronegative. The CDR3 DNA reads TGTGCCAGCAGTTTGGCAGGGGGACTGTTCTTC. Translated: CASSLAGGLFF.